This T cell receptor beta chain originates from a study of blood T cell repertoires in COVID-19. Study information: The samples span acute and convalescent COVID-19 from the United States, Italy and Spain. In each case, the material was cDNA or gDNA derived from T cells, B-cell-depleted T cells, or PBMCs.

In the original workflow: Amplification of reference gene primers was used by the study to estimate nucleated cell counts. Clones were read by immunoSEQ multiplex PCR, and TCRdb kept only the in-frame ones, dropping some. From that table come the V and J calls and clone size; the DNA was used to work out D and trimming. This table holds 23,000 or so clones, around 87% found once. The source is a man in his fifties with active COVID-19. The sample comprised peripheral blood.

The CDR3 nucleotides are TGTGCCAGCAGCTTTGGAGGTACCGGGGAGCTGTTTTTT. It codes for CASSFGGTGELFF. The chain uses TRBV5-5 and TRBJ2-2; perhaps TRBD2 as D (5 bases). The germline gives CDR1 SGHKS, CDR2 YYEKEE (reference sequence). V was clipped by 2 bases and J by 5 bases, with 7 bases between them. This CDR3 comprises 13 residues.